This T cell receptor beta chain derives from a study of cytomegalovirus exposure and HLA in healthy donors. Study results and caveats: Reports described diagnosis of cytomegalovirus status by the classifier as highly specific and sensitive.

Only in-frame clones appear in the TCRdb table, and some are missing; sequencing was by immunoSEQ multiplex PCR. Among approximately 270,000 clones listed, around 86% were seen once. Germline CDR1 and CDR2: MNHNS and SASEGT. V shed 6 bases and J shed 8 bases, with 20 bases lying between them. The length of the CDR3 is 14 residues. This clone was observed a few times. The antigen remains undetermined. The receptor was isolated from a young woman in good health and CMV-seronegative. The material sequenced was PBMCs. The rearrangement joins TRBV6-1 to TRBJ2-7; D is possibly TRBD1 (6 bases). The CDR3 bases are TGTGCCAGCAGAGGGGGTGAGCACGTACGAAAGCAGTACTTC. Amino acid sequence: CASRGGEHVRKQYF.